What follows are 15 T cell receptor beta chains derived from one specimen sequenced in a study of beta chain features in type 1 diabetes. The authors reverse transcribed all of the isolated RNA, so sequencing captured expressed TCRB transcripts. Sequencing was performed with immunoSEQ multiplex PCR; in TCRdb, only in-frame clones are kept and a portion is missing. The top ten clones hold around 0.065% of a sample with 450,000 to 550,000 clones, 30% of them seen once. The sample comprised naive CD4+ T cells from blood. The receptors come from a young man in good health.

This clone was seen a few times. The V call is TRBV28, the J call TRBJ2-7; D is possibly TRBD2 (5 bases). Germline loops: CDR1 MDHEN, CDR2 SYDVKM. The CDR3 totals 13 residues. Trimming removed 5 bases from V and 0 bases from J, with 8 bases in between. Here the CDR3 DNA reads TGTGCCAGCAGTCCCGGGAACTCCTACGAGCAGTACTTC. As protein: CASSPGNSYEQYF.

This clone was picked up a small number of times. The CDR3 region is CASSLRTSVSTDTQYF. The DNA for the CDR3 is TGTGCCAGCAGCCTAAGGACTAGCGTAAGCACAGATACGCAGTATTTT. This sequence joins TRBV7-6 and TRBJ2-3; 9 bases match TRBD2. J lost 0 bases, V lost 5 bases, and 6 bases had no gene match. In germline, CDR1 is SGHVS, CDR2 FNYEAQ. The CDR3 consists of 16 residues.

The genes are TRBV5-4 and TRBJ1-2; possibly TRBD1 for D (5 bases). The V gene lost 4 bases and the J gene lost 9 bases, with 19 bases spanning the gap. This CDR3 contains 14 residues. The V gene's germline CDR1 is SGHNT and CDR2 YYREEE (reference sequence). CDR3 residues: CASSQNQGRISYTF. In DNA form, the CDR3 reads TGTGCCAGCAGCCAAAACCAGGGACGGATCAGCTACACCTTC.

This clone was detected only a few times. V is TRBV7-8 and J is TRBJ2-6; D ambiguous. V lost 2 bases to trimming and J lost 0 bases, with 8 bases between them. This CDR3 region has 16 residues. CDR1 and CDR2 (germline): SGHVS, FQNEAQ. The CDR3 DNA sequence: TGTGCCAGCAGCTTAACGGAAAGCTCTGGGGCCAACGTCCTGACTTTC. It is translated as CASSLTESSGANVLTF.

The chain recombines TRBV19 with TRBJ2-1; D gene unclear. The germline V gene has CDR1 LNHDA and CDR2 SQIVND (reference sequence). Trimming cost V 2 bases and J 7 bases, with 9 bases left between them. There are 13 residues in the CDR3. For the CDR3, the DNA is TGTGCCAGTAGTATATTACAGAGAAATGAGCAGTTCTTC. Protein product: CASSILQRNEQFF.

The chain combines TRBV7-9 with TRBJ2-1, with 8 positions matching TRBD2. V lost 5 bases and J lost 6; bases outside the gene matches: 18. This CDR3 has 18 amino acids. The germline CDR1 and CDR2 sequences are SEHNR and FQNEAQ (reference sequence). CDR3 nucleotide sequence: TGTGCCAGCAGCGCGGGCCTTGAGGTTAGCGGGATATTCAATGAGCAGTTCTTC. Translation gives CASSAGLEVSGIFNEQFF.

This clone was recorded a few times. The chain carries TRBV29-1 and TRBJ2-5, with D possibly TRBD1 on 5 matching bases. Per the germline V gene, CDR1 is SQVTM and CDR2 is ANQGSEA. Trimming took off 0 bases at V and 5 bases at J, with 7 bases between the two ends. The CDR3 runs 12 residues. CDR3 protein: CSVEDGAETQYF. The CDR3 bases are TGCAGCGTTGAAGATGGGGCGGAGACCCAGTACTTC.

The V gene is TRBV4-3, the J gene TRBJ2-3; 7 bases match TRBD2. J gave up 5 bases and V 0 bases, and 2 bases lay outside the gene matches. This CDR3 spans 14 amino acids. Germline V gene lookup returns CDR1 LGHNA and CDR2 YSLEER. DNA of the CDR3: TGCGCCAGCAGCCAAGATGCTAGCGGAGATACGCAGTATTTT. Translation: CASSQDASGDTQYF.

The chain combines TRBV6-1 with TRBJ1-2; 7 nucleotides align to TRBD1. The ends lost 3 bases at V and 7 bases at J; junction bases unmatched: 8. The CDR3 totals 14 residues. Germline V gene lookup returns CDR1 MNHNS and CDR2 SASEGT. The CDR3 bases are TGTGCCAGCAGTGATGTCGACAGGGTAGTTGGCTACACCTTC. Residues: CASSDVDRVVGYTF.

The chain is built from TRBV4-2 and TRBJ2-3, with D possibly matching TRBD2 (6 bases). Germline values: CDR1 LGHNA, CDR2 YNFKEQ. CDR3 size: 15 residues. V was clipped by 1 base and J by 5 bases, with 13 bases between them. The CDR3 protein is CASSQGLIAEDTQYF. CDR3 in DNA: TGTGCCAGCAGCCAAGGGTTAATAGCGGAAGATACGCAGTATTTT.

In this sample, this clone turned up a few times. This chain links TRBV4-3 with TRBJ2-3; unclear D gene. Germline V gene data show CDR1 as LGHNA and CDR2 as YSLEER. CDR3 length: 13 amino acids. Trimming pared 4 bases from V and 6 bases from J, leaving 11 bases between. The CDR3 is CASSPRPSDTQYF. DNA for the CDR3: TGCGCCAGCAGCCCCCGGCCGAGCGATACGCAGTATTTT.

The rearrangement uses TRBV7-2 and TRBJ2-7; a possible D gene is TRBD2 (6 bases). The CDR3 runs to 15 residues. Trimming left V 1 base short and J 0 bases short, with 10 bases between. CDR1 is SGHTA and CDR2 is FQGNSA in the germline V gene. As DNA, the CDR3 is TGTGCCAGCAGCTTAGATGCGGGGAGCTCCTACGAGCAGTACTTC. This gives the protein CASSLDAGSSYEQYF.

As to this clone: Other DNA sequences in the same sample also yield this CDR3. V gene TRBV15 combines with J gene TRBJ2-5; D is undetermined. V gave up 0 bases and J gave up 5 bases, with 7 bases separating them. Germline-derived CDR1 and CDR2 are LNHNV and YYDKDF (reference sequence). The CDR3 totals 13 residues. This CDR3 reads CATSRDPTETQYF. CDR3 bases: TGTGCCACCAGCAGAGATCCTACGGAGACCCAGTACTTC.

This clone was detected a few times. This chain joins TRBV11-2 and TRBJ1-2; TRBD1 aligns across 7 bases. This CDR3 has 13 amino acids. The V gene's germline CDR1 is SGHAT and CDR2 FQNNGV. J gave up 7 bases and V 4 bases, and 6 bases lay outside the gene matches. For the CDR3, the DNA is TGTGCCAGCAGCTCCGACAGGGCCGCTGGCTACACCTTC. Amino acids: CASSSDRAAGYTF.

The chain joins TRBV6-5 to TRBJ2-7; possibly TRBD2 for D (6 bases). The V gene's germline CDR1 is MNHEY and CDR2 SVGAGI. This CDR3 has 13 residues. Trimming removed 5 bases at V and 7 bases at J, with 15 bases between. The DNA for the CDR3 is TGTGCCAGCAGTCGGTCTGGAGGGTTGGAGCAGTACTTC. Encoded protein: CASSRSGGLEQYF.